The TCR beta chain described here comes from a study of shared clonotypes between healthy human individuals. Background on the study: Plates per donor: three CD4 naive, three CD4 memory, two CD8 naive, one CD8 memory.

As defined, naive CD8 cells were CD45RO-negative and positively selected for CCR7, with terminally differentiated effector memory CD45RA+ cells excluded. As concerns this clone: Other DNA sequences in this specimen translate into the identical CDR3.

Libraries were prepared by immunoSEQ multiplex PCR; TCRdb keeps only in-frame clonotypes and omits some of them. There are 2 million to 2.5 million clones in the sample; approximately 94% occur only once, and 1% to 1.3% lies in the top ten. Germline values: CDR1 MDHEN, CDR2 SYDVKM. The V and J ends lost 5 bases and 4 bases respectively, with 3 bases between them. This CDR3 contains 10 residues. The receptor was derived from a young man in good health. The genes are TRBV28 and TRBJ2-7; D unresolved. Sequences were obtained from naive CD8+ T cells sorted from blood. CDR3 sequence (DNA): TGTGCCAGCAGTACGTACGAGCAGTACTTC. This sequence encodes CASSTYEQYF.